A single T cell receptor (beta chain) is shown here with its context. The treatment denotes: preoperative locoregional IRX-2 cytokine immunotherapy. Patients received preoperative, locoregional IRX-2 cytokine immunotherapy in a phase Ib study. The data belong to a study of preoperative IRX-2 immunotherapy in early breast cancer. Assay: immunoSEQ multiplex PCR; the TCRdb copy retains only in-frame clones and omits some. The sample yields roughly 62,000 clones, roughly 94% seen once. The receptor was derived from a human donor with breast cancer. This specimen was taken from a patient treated with IRX-2 immunotherapy.

CDR3 DNA sequence: TGCGCCAGCAGGGACCATGGACAGGCGGGCTACGAGCAGTACTTC. Translated, it gives CASRDHGQAGYEQYF. This sequence joins TRBV5-1 and TRBJ2-5, with 7 bases identical to TRBD1. The J call is in doubt because the DNA end fits TRBJ2-7 better. The CDR3 runs 15 residues. The germline V gene encodes CDR1 SGHRS and CDR2 YFSETQ.